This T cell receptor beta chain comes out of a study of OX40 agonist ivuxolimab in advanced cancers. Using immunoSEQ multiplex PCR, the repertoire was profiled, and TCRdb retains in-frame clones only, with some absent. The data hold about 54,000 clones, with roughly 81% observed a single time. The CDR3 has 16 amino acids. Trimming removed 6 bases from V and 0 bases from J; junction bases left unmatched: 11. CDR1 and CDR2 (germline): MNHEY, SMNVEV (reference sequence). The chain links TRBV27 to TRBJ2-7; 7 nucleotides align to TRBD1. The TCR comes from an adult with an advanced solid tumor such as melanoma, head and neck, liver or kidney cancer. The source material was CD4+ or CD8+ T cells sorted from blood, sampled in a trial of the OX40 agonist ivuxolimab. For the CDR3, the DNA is TGTGCCAGCAGGAAGGGCTTCGGACAGGTCTCCTACGAGCAGTACTTC. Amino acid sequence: CASRKGFGQVSYEQYF.